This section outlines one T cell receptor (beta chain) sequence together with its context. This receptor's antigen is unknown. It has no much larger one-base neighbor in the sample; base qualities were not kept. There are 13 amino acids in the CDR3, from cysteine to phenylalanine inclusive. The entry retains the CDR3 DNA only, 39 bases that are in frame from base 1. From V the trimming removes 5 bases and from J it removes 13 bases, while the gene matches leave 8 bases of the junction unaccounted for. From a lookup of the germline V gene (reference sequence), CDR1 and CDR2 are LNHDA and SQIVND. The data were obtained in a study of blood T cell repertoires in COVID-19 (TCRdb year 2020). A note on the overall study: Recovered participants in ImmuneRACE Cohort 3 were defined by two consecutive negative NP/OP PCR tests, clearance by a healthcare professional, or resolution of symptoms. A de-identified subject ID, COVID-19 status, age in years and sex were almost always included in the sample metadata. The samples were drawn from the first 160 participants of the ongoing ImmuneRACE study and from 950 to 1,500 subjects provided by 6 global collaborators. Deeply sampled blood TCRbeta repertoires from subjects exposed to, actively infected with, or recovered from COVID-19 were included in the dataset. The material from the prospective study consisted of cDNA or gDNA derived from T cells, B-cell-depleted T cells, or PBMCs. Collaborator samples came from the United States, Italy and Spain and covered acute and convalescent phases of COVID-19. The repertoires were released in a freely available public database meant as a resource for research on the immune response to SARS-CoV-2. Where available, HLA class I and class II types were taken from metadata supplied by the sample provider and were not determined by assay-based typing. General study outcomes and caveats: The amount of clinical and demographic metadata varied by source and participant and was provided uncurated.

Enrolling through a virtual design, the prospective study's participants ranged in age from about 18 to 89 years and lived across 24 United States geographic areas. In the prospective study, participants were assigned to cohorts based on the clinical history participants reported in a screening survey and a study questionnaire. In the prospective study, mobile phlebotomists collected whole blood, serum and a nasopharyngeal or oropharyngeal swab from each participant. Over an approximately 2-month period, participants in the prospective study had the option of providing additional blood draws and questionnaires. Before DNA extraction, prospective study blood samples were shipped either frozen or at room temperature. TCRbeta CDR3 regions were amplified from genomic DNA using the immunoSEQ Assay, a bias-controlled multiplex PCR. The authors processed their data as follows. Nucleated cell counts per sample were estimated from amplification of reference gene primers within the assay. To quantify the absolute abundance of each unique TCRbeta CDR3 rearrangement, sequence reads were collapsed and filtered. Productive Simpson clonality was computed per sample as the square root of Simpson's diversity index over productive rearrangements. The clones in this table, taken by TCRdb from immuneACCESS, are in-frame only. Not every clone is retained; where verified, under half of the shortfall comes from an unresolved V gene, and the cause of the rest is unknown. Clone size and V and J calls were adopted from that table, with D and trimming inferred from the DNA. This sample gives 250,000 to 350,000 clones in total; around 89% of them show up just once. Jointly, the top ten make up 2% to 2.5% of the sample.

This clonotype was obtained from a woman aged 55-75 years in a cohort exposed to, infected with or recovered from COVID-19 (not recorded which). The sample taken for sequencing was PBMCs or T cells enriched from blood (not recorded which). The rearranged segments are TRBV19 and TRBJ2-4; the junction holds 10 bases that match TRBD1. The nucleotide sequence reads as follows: TGTGCCAGTAGTTTTGGGACAGGGGATGGCCAGTACTTC. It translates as CASSFGTGDGQYF.